This is a list of T cell receptor beta chains from one sample in a study of blood T cells in healthy people across ages. TCRdb used MiXCR to reprocess the 5' RACE reads, holding one entry per CDR3 protein. The sample contains hundreds of thousands of distinct CDR3 sequences, approximately 53% of which appear only once. Sequencing was done on a sample of blood. These receptors originate from an elderly man in good health. Each CDR3 is given with its conserved first and last residue. Fields, in order: V gene, CDR3 length, clone size, D gene, J gene, CDR3 protein, CDR3 DNA. The D gene is left open where the match is weak. Clone size is stated in some rows and not others, as once, few, many or a class when expanded.

TRBV3-1	15	once	-	TRBJ2-5	CASSQSLGTKETQYF	TGTGCCAGCAGCCAGTCGTTAGGGACCAAGGAGACCCAGTACTTC
TRBV29-1	15	few	TRBD1	TRBJ1-2	CSVEEPWTGGYGYTF	TGCAGCGTTGAAGAACCCTGGACAGGGGGTTATGGCTACACCTTC
TRBV6-5	15	few	TRBD2	TRBJ2-5	CASRLSSGLYNEQYF	TGTGCCAGCAGGCTCTCTAGCGGACTCTACAATGAGCAGTACTTC
TRBV29-1	16	few	-	TRBJ2-3	CSVGTLWGTGTDTQYF	TGCAGCGTCGGGACCCTCTGGGGGACGGGCACAGATACGCAGTATTTT
TRBV7-8	14	once	-	TRBJ1-2	CASSLEGTIYGYTF	TGTGCCAGCAGCTTAGAAGGCACTATCTATGGCTACACCTTC
TRBV4-1	12	few	-	TRBJ2-7	CARSRSSYEQYF	TGCGCCAGGTCTCGGAGCTCCTACGAGCAGTACTTC
TRBV6-5	15	-	-	TRBJ2-3	CASSYTRVGADTQYF	TGTGCCAGCAGTTACACTCGGGTTGGTGCAGATACGCAGTATTTT
TRBV5-1	12	many	-	TRBJ1-2	CASTRDGYGYTF	TGTGCCAGCACCCGGGATGGCTATGGCTACACCTTC
TRBV10-3	13	-	-	TRBJ2-7	CAISEDGDYEQYF	TGTGCCATCAGTGAAGACGGCGACTACGAGCAGTACTTC
TRBV25-1	12	few	-	TRBJ1-2	CASSEGGWGYTF	TGTGCCAGCAGTGAAGGAGGGTGGGGCTACACCTTC
TRBV5-5	13	few	-	TRBJ2-7	CASSRTGANEQYF	TGTGCCAGCAGCCGGACGGGGGCCAACGAGCAGTACTTC
TRBV6-5	13	-	-	TRBJ2-1	CASTKSGVNEQFF	TGTGCCAGCACCAAATCAGGGGTCAATGAGCAGTTCTTC
TRBV18	15	-	-	TRBJ2-7	CASSPNFGGTYEQYF	TGTGCCAGCTCACCGAATTTTGGGGGTACCTACGAGCAGTACTTC
TRBV7-3	13	few	-	TRBJ2-3	CASSYSGTDTQYF	TGTGCCAGCAGCTATTCCGGCACAGATACGCAGTATTTT
TRBV21-1	15	-	-	TRBJ1-4	CASSKGGQDKEKLFF	TGTGCCAGCAGCAAAGGGGGACAAGATAAGGAAAAACTGTTTTTT
TRBV7-2	14	few	-	TRBJ2-1	CASTQAGLYNEQFF	TGTGCCAGCACCCAGGCGGGACTCTACAATGAGCAGTTCTTC
TRBV20-1	14	-	-	TRBJ1-4	CSAKAPRADEKLFF	TGCAGTGCTAAGGCCCCCCGGGCCGATGAAAAACTGTTTTTT
TRBV27	13	-	-	TRBJ1-1	CASRHNRGTEAFF	TGTGCCAGCAGGCATAACAGAGGCACTGAAGCTTTCTTT
TRBV3-1	14	few	-	TRBJ2-7	CASSQEATPYEQYF	TGTGCCAGCAGCCAAGAGGCCACCCCCTACGAGCAGTACTTC
TRBV27	18	-	TRBD2	TRBJ2-1	CASSALLAGGPQDNEQFF	TGTGCCAGCAGTGCTCTTCTAGCGGGAGGGCCTCAGGACAATGAGCAGTTCTTC
TRBV2	17	few	TRBD2	TRBJ2-5	CASSEALGLAGVETQYF	TGTGCCAGCAGTGAAGCGCTTGGGCTAGCGGGAGTGGAGACCCAGTACTTC
TRBV6-5	13	-	-	TRBJ2-5	CATRGRVGETQYF	TGTGCCACCAGGGGTAGGGTTGGGGAGACCCAGTACTTC
TRBV20-1	14	few	TRBD2	TRBJ2-3	CSASSLAGADTQYF	TGCAGTGCTAGCAGTCTAGCGGGAGCAGATACGCAGTATTTT
TRBV7-9	15	-	-	TRBJ2-5	CASSLILGHQETQYF	TGTGCCAGCAGCTTGATATTAGGGCACCAAGAGACCCAGTACTTC
TRBV7-2	15	-	TRBD1	TRBJ2-1	CASSPTTGGRDEQFF	TGTGCCAGCAGCCCGACGACAGGGGGCAGGGATGAGCAGTTCTTC
TRBV20-1	14	-	TRBD2	TRBJ2-7	CSALGGELSYEQYF	TGCAGTGCCTTGGGGGGGGAATTATCCTACGAGCAGTACTTC
TRBV2	12	-	-	TRBJ2-4	CASIGEGNIQYF	TGTGCCAGCATTGGAGAGGGAAACATTCAGTACTTC
TRBV20-1	12	-	-	TRBJ1-2	CSAGEGNYGYTF	TGCAGTGCTGGGGAGGGGAACTATGGCTACACCTTC
TRBV2	15	once	-	TRBJ2-1	CASSGVSGRAGEQFF	TGTGCCAGCAGTGGAGTGAGCGGCAGGGCGGGCGAGCAGTTCTTC
TRBV29-1	15	-	TRBD1	TRBJ2-1	CSVSPTGSTYNVQFF	TGCAGCGTTAGCCCGACAGGGTCGACCTACAATGTGCAGTTCTTC
TRBV11-2	15	few	TRBD1	TRBJ2-5	CASSLVPTGGETQYF	TGTGCCAGCAGCTTAGTCCCGACAGGGGGAGAGACCCAGTACTTC
TRBV28	15	-	TRBD2	TRBJ2-3	CASSDGGVPTDTQYF	TGTGCCAGCAGTGACGGGGGGGTTCCCACAGATACGCAGTATTTT
TRBV27	14	once	TRBD1	TRBJ1-1	CASKRDRGNTEAFF	TGTGCCAGCAAGCGGGACAGGGGGAACACTGAAGCTTTCTTT
TRBV9	16	few	-	TRBJ2-5	CASNTGLAGRVETQYF	TGTGCCAGCAATACAGGGCTGGCGGGACGCGTGGAGACCCAGTACTTC
TRBV10-3	12	-	-	TRBJ1-2	CAITNSFYGCTF	TGTGCCATCACGAACAGTTTCTATGGCTGCACCTTC
TRBV9	17	-	TRBD2	TRBJ2-1	CASSVSGLAGPYNERFF	TGTGCCAGCAGCGTATCAGGACTAGCGGGACCCTACAATGAGCGGTTCTTC
TRBV6-5	14	-	-	TRBJ1-5	CASSSQPRNQPQHF	TGTGCCAGCAGTTCCCAACCCCGCAATCAGCCCCAGCATTTT
TRBV27	15	few	-	TRBJ2-7	CASRVVGAVFYEQYF	TGTGCCAGCAGGGTGGTGGGCGCTGTTTTTTACGAGCAGTACTTC
TRBV27	18	-	-	TRBJ1-1	CASSSGLVPSALNTEAFF	TGTGCCAGCAGTTCGGGCCTAGTCCCAAGTGCCCTGAACACTGAAGCTTTCTTT
TRBV6-5	18	-	-	TRBJ2-3	CASSSTDLRKMSPDTQYF	TGTGCCAGCAGTTCTACGGACCTGAGGAAAATGTCGCCAGATACGCAGTATTTT
TRBV6-2/TRBV6-3	15	few	-	TRBJ2-3	CASSNMGLTPDTQYF	TGTGCCAGCAGCAACATGGGACTCACCCCAGATACGCAGTATTTT
TRBV20-1	16	-	-	TRBJ2-1	CSLQGRRAGSYNEQFF	TGCAGCCTACAAGGTCGGAGGGCCGGGTCCTACAATGAGCAGTTCTTC
TRBV7-9	16	-	-	TRBJ1-1	CASSLRVGTDGTEAFF	TGTGCCAGCAGTTTAAGAGTTGGGACGGATGGCACTGAAGCTTTCTTT
TRBV6-5	16	-	-	TRBJ1-6	CASSLDPRQRNSPLHF	TGTGCCAGCAGTCTGGACCCACGACAGAGAAATTCACCCCTCCACTTT
TRBV24-1	14	-	TRBD1	TRBJ2-3	CTTSGQGATDTQYF	TGTACCACCAGTGGGCAGGGGGCAACAGATACGCAGTATTTT
TRBV7-2	15	few	-	TRBJ1-4	CASSLFGQFNEKLFF	TGTGCCAGCAGCTTATTTGGGCAGTTTAATGAAAAACTGTTTTTT
TRBV11-2	14	few	-	TRBJ2-3	CASLRAGRTDTQYF	TGTGCCAGCCTCCGCGCAGGGCGCACAGATACGCAGTATTTT
TRBV12-3/TRBV12-4	14	-	-	TRBJ2-3	CASRTLGATDTQYF	TGTGCCAGCAGGACTCTGGGGGCCACAGATACGCAGTATTTT
TRBV30	11	-	-	TRBJ2-3	CAWSVSGDAYF	TGTGCCTGGAGTGTATCCGGAGACGCGTATTTT
TRBV7-9	15	few	-	TRBJ1-3	CASRRGYPGMDTIYF	TGTGCCAGTCGTCGGGGGTACCCCGGTATGGACACCATATATTTT
TRBV27	14	few	TRBD2	TRBJ2-7	CASSAGVGSYEQYF	TGTGCCAGCAGTGCGGGGGTTGGCTCCTACGAGCAGTACTTC
TRBV10-3	13	few	-	TRBJ1-1	CAIHTGVGTEAFF	TGTGCCATTCATACCGGGGTGGGCACTGAAGCTTTCTTT
TRBV9	15	-	TRBD1	TRBJ2-1	CASSGPDRAHNEQFF	TGTGCCAGCAGCGGACCGGACAGGGCCCACAATGAGCAGTTCTTC
TRBV2	18	-	TRBD2	TRBJ2-7	CASSLPSGTSGSSYEQYF	TGTGCCAGCAGTTTACCTTCCGGGACTAGCGGGAGCTCCTACGAGCAGTACTTC